The 21 T cell receptor beta chains in this list originate from one sample, sequenced in a study of T cell responses to AZD1222 COVID-19 vaccine (dated by TCRdb to the early 2020s). The method was the immunoSEQ multiplex PCR assay. The table was pulled from immuneACCESS by TCRdb, which kept in-frame rearrangements only. Such tables lose some clones; where checked, under half of the loss comes from unresolved V genes, and the rest has no known cause. The sample profile shows under 150,000 clones; 92% of them were found once. The top ten clonotypes cover about 10% of the sample. In the paper's terms, the time point label means: about 28 days (+/-7) after the second vaccine dose. The material was peripheral blood, obtained 28 days after the second AZD1222 dose. The receptor set was obtained from an adult who received the AZD1222 COVID-19 vaccine.

CDR3 in amino acids: CASRQGASTEAFF. The CDR3, as DNA: TGTGCCAGCAGACAGGGGGCGAGCACTGAAGCTTTCTTT. This chain uses TRBV6-5 with TRBJ1-1, with 9 bases aligning to TRBD1. CDR1 is MNHEY and CDR2 is SVGAGI in the germline V gene. This CDR3 contains 13 residues. Losses at the gene ends were 6 bases for V and 4 bases for J; bases not matched to a gene: 3.

V usage is TRBV5-4 and J usage is TRBJ1-4, with 11 bases matching TRBD1. The CDR3 runs 15 residues. V lost 4 bases to trimming and J lost 7 bases; unmatched junction nucleotides: 6. Germline lookup yields CDR1 SGHNT and CDR2 YYREEE (reference sequence). The CDR3 DNA sequence: TGTGCCAGCAGCCCAAGGGGGACAGGGGGTGAAAAACTGTTTTTT. It translates to CASSPRGTGGEKLFF.

The chain couples TRBV27 to TRBJ1-1; 7 bases are a match to TRBD1. The CDR3 runs 15 residues. Per the germline V gene, CDR1 is MNHEY and CDR2 is SMNVEV (reference sequence). V lost 2 bases and J lost 1; bases outside the gene matches: 4. CDR3 bases: TGTGCCAGCAGTTTACTCCAGGGGGGGAACACTGAAGCTTTCTTT. It translates to CASSLLQGGNTEAFF.

The chain is built from TRBV7-8 and TRBJ1-5, with unresolved D. The CDR3 sequence is 14 residues long. Trimming removed 1 base from V and 5 bases from J, with 9 bases in between. Germline loops: CDR1 SGHVS, CDR2 FQNEAQ. CDR3 nucleotides: TGTGCCAGCAGCTTAGTTTTGGGCGATCAGCCCCAGCATTTT. This sequence encodes CASSLVLGDQPQHF.

The CDR3 bases are TGCGCCAGCAGCCTGGGACAGGGGGGCACCGGGGAGCTGTTTTTT. Its protein is CASSLGQGGTGELFF. This chain uses TRBV5-1 with TRBJ2-2, with TRBD1 matching 11 bases. The CDR3 is 15 amino acids. V lost 4 bases and J lost 4; bases outside the gene matches: 3. From germline, CDR1 is SGHRS and CDR2 YFSETQ.

The CDR3 is CASSRLGTGVHNSPLHF. DNA of the CDR3: TGTGCCAGCAGCCGCCTAGGGACGGGGGTCCATAATTCACCCCTCCACTTT. The V call is TRBV3-1 (or the pseudogene TRBV3-2), the J call TRBJ1-6; a weak D match, TRBD1 (5 bases). Germline assignment: CDR1 LGHDT and CDR2 YNNKEL (reference sequence). Trimming stripped 4 bases from V and 5 bases from J, with 18 bases between. There are 17 residues in the CDR3.

This clone was observed once. The chain uses TRBV5-8 and TRBJ2-7; no definite D call. V lost 5 bases, J lost 0 bases, and 9 bases lay in between. Germline lookup yields CDR1 SGHTS and CDR2 YDEGEE. CDR3 length: 13 residues. CDR3 coding DNA: TGTGCCAGCAGGTCAGAAGGCTCCTACGAGCAGTACGTC. It codes for CASRSEGSYEQYV.

The chain joins TRBV18 to TRBJ1-2, with TRBD1 as a possible D gene (6 bases). Trimming removed 3 bases at V and 4 bases at J, with 27 bases between. This CDR3 spans 19 amino acids. Germline V gives CDR1 KGHSH, CDR2 LQKENI. CDR3 DNA: TGTGCCAGCTCACCGATTATATCAAAGGACACAGGGACCATCTATGGCTACACCTTC. Its protein product is CASSPIISKDTGTIYGYTF.

V is TRBV5-4 and J is TRBJ2-3; TRBD2 might be the D (5 bases). The CDR3 totals 16 residues. CDR1 SGHNT and CDR2 YYREEE come from the germline V gene (reference sequence). Trimming took off 3 bases at V and 1 base at J, with 15 bases between the two ends. The CDR3 reads CASSSRRAAGTDTQYF. Written as DNA, the CDR3 is TGTGCCAGCAGCTCCCGAAGAGCGGCTGGCACAGATACGCAGTATTTT.

The chain combines TRBV7-6 with TRBJ1-1; the match to TRBD1 covers 7 bases. The V gene end was trimmed by 2 bases and the J gene end by 1 base; junction bases not matched to a gene: 1. Germline CDR1 and CDR2: SGHVS and FNYEAQ. This CDR3 is built from 14 residues. CDR3 loop: CASSLNRGNTEAFF. The DNA for the CDR3 is TGTGCCAGCAGCTTAAACAGGGGGAACACTGAAGCTTTCTTT.

The chain couples TRBV7-8 to TRBJ2-1; 7 positions match TRBD1. This CDR3 is 13 amino acids long. J was trimmed by 5 bases and V by 5 bases; bases with no gene match: 3. Per the germline V gene, CDR1 is SGHVS and CDR2 is FQNEAQ. CDR3 bases: TGTGCCAGCAGCAAACAGGGGAACAATGAGCAGTTCTTC. As protein: CASSKQGNNEQFF. The whole variable domain, filled in from reference TRBV7-8 and TRBJ2-1, reads GAGVSQSPRYKVAKRGQDVALRCDPISGHVSLFWYQQALGQGPEFLTYFQNEAQLDKSGLPSDRFFAERPEGSVSTLKIQRTQQEDSAVYLCASSKQGNNEQFFGPGTRLTVL.

The chain carries TRBV2 and TRBJ2-6, with 8 bases aligning to TRBD1. Germline V CDR1 and CDR2: SNHLY, FYNNEI. There are 16 residues in the CDR3. Trimming took 10 bases from V and 0 from J; bases not matched to a gene: 8. DNA for the CDR3: TGTGCCACACCCGGGACAGGTCCCTCTGGGGCCAACGTCCTGACTTTC. Translated: CATPGTGPSGANVLTF.

This chain connects TRBV6-1 to TRBJ2-7; D possibly corresponds to TRBD2 (7 bases). The CDR3 length is 13 residues. CDR1 and CDR2 (germline): MNHNS, SASEGT. The V and J ends lost 5 bases and 6 bases respectively, with 14 bases between them. The CDR3 nucleotides read TGTGCCAGCAGTTGGGGGGGGCGGACCGAGCAGTACGTC. This codes for CASSWGGRTEQYV.

The rearrangement uses TRBV4-2 and TRBJ1-1, with 7 nucleotides matching TRBD1. The CDR3 runs 15 residues. CDR1 and CDR2 from the germline V gene are LGHNA and YNFKEQ. The V and J ends lost 1 base and 7 bases, in that order; junction bases with no gene match: 9. CDR3 protein: CASSQVDRSGIEAFF. The CDR3 coding sequence is TGTGCCAGCAGCCAAGTGGACAGGTCTGGAATTGAAGCTTTCTTT.

The rearrangement joins TRBV7-2 to TRBJ1-1; D call uncertain. The CDR3 loop spans 13 amino acids. Trimming removed 6 bases from V and 4 bases from J, with 12 bases in between. From germline, CDR1 is SGHTA and CDR2 FQGNSA. In DNA form, the CDR3 reads TGTGCCAGCAGGGGCCACCCGAGCACTGAAGCTTTCTTT. Protein sequence: CASRGHPSTEAFF.

The sample holds one count of this clone. The chain employs TRBV14 and TRBJ1-1; D remains unclear. The CDR3 contains 13 residues. Germline values: CDR1 SGHDN, CDR2 FVKESK. Trimming cost V 3 bases and J 2 bases, with 7 bases left between them. The CDR3 nucleotides read TGTGCCAGCAGCCAGGCAGGCAACACTGAAGCTTTCTTT. Its protein product is CASSQAGNTEAFF. Combining the CDR3 with reference TRBV14 and TRBJ1-1 gives the whole variable domain EAGVTQFPSHSVIEKGQTVTLRCDPISGHDNLYWYRRVMGKEIKFLLHFVKESKQDESGMPNNRFLAERTGGTYSTLKVQPAELEDSGVYFCASSQAGNTEAFFGQGTRLTVV.

The chain recombines TRBV11-3 with TRBJ2-3; D call uncertain. CDR1 and CDR2 (germline): SGHNT, YENEEA. Trimming left V 5 bases short and J 2 bases short, with 14 bases between. The CDR3 has 15 amino acids. DNA of the CDR3: TGTGCCAGCAGCCAAGGGTCCCGGGCCACAGATACGCAGTATTTT. Amino acids: CASSQGSRATDTQYF.

This chain uses TRBV5-1 with TRBJ2-5, with D perhaps TRBD1 (6 bases). The length of the CDR3 is 16 residues. Trimming took 0 bases from V and 2 from J, leaving 14 bases between them. Germline V lookup: CDR1 SGHRS, CDR2 YFSETQ. The CDR3 bases are TGCGCCAGCAGCTTGGGCGGACAGAAAACTCAAGAGACCCAGTACTTC. The encoded protein is CASSLGGQKTQETQYF.

CDR3 region: CASSLESFLAGAGGELFF. The CDR3 DNA sequence: TGCGCCAGCAGCTTGGAATCCTTCCTAGCGGGAGCGGGCGGGGAGCTGTTTTTT. V usage is TRBV5-1 and J usage is TRBJ2-2; 10 nucleotides match TRBD2. Germline assignment: CDR1 SGHRS and CDR2 YFSETQ. The CDR3 sequence is 18 residues long. With 0 bases clipped from V and 7 bases from J, the junction kept 12 bases outside the gene matches.

This chain joins TRBV2 and TRBJ2-7; D possibly corresponds to TRBD2 (7 bases). This CDR3 spans 14 amino acids. The V end was cut by 4 bases, the J end by 6 bases, with 16 bases between. Germline lookup yields CDR1 SNHLY and CDR2 FYNNEI. Written as DNA, the CDR3 is TGTGCCAGCAGTGCGAGGCGGGGGCCCGGCGAGCAGTACTTC. Amino acids: CASSARRGPGEQYF.

The chain joins TRBV7-9 to TRBJ1-2; 10 bases match TRBD1. CDR1 and CDR2 from the germline V gene are SEHNR and FQNEAQ (reference sequence). This CDR3 is built from 15 residues. After removal of 4 bases from V and 6 bases from J, the junction contained 8 bases not matched to a gene. The chain's CDR3 is CASSSASGQGNGYTF. Written as DNA, the CDR3 is TGTGCCAGCAGCTCCGCCTCGGGACAGGGGAATGGCTACACCTTC.